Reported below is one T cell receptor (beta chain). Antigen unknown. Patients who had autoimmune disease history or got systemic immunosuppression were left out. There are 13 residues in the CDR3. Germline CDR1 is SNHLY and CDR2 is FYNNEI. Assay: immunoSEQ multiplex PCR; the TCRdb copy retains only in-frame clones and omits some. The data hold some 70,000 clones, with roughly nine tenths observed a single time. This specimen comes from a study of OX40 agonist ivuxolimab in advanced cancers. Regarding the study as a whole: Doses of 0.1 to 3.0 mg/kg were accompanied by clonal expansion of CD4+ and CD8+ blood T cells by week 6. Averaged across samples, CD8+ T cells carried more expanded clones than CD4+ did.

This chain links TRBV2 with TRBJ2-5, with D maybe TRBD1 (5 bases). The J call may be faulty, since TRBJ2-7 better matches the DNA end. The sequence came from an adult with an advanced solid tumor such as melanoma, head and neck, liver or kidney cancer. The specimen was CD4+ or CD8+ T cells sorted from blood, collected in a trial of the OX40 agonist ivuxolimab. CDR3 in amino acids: CAIVGRQYYEQYF. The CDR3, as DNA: TGTGCCATCGTGGGGCGCCAATACTACGAGCAGTACTTC.